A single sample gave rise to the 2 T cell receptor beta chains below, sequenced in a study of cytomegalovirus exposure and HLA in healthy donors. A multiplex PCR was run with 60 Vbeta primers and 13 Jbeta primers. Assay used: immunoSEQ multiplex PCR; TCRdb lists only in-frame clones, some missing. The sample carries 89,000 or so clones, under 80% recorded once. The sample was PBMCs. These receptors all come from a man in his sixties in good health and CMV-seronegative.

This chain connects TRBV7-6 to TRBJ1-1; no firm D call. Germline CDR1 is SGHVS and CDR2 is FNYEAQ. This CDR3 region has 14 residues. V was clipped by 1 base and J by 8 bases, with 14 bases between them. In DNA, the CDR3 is TGTGCCAGCAGCTTAGATGGAGGAGAATTCGAAGCTTTCTTT. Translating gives CASSLDGGEFEAFF.

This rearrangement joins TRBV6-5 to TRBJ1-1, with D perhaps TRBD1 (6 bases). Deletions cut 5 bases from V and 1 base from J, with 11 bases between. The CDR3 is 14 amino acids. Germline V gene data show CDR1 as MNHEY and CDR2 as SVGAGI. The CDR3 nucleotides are TGTGCCAGCAGTGAAATGGACAGGAACACTGAAGCTTTCTTT. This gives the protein CASSEMDRNTEAFF.